The 22 T cell receptor beta chains presented below share a single source sample, sequenced in a study of blood T cell repertoires in COVID-19. Profiling relied on immunoSEQ multiplex PCR, and the TCRdb table lists in-frame clones only, not all of them. The table lists about 190,000 clones, about four fifths of them singletons. The sequencing sample was made of peripheral blood. These receptor sequences come from a woman in her sixties with COVID-19, enrolled during active disease.

This chain connects TRBV13 to TRBJ2-3, with 9 bases that match TRBD1. Germline V gene sequence: CDR1 PRHDT, CDR2 FYEKMQ (reference sequence). CDR3 length: 16 residues. Germline trimming cut 5 bases from V and 2 bases from J; bases unmatched to any gene: 8. The CDR3 DNA follows: TGTGCCAGCAGCCCGAAGACAGGGGGTTACACAGATACGCAGTATTTT. As protein: CASSPKTGGYTDTQYF.

The chain recombines TRBV5-4 with TRBJ1-3; 7 nucleotides align to TRBD1. The germline V gene has CDR1 SGHNT and CDR2 YYREEE (reference sequence). V lost 4 bases and J lost 3; bases outside the gene matches: 7. This CDR3 comprises 15 residues. DNA for the CDR3: TGTGCCAGCAGCGCGAGGACAGGCGATGGAAACACCATATATTTT. Amino acids: CASSARTGDGNTIYF.

V is TRBV29-1 and J is TRBJ1-5; perhaps TRBD1 as D (5 bases). Germline CDR1 reads SQVTM; CDR2 reads ANQGSEA. The V gene lost 6 bases and the J gene lost 2 bases, with 17 bases spanning the gap. The CDR3 is made up of 15 amino acids. The CDR3 DNA reads as TGCAGCGTATCCCTCGACAGCCGGGGCAATCAGCCCCAGCATTTT. It translates to CSVSLDSRGNQPQHF.

This clone has a handful of counts. The chain uses TRBV4-3 and TRBJ2-3, with D perhaps matching TRBD2 (6 bases). Between the trimmed V and J ends, which lost 4 bases and 8 bases, there was a span of 19 bases. Germline lookup yields CDR1 LGHNA and CDR2 YSLEER. This CDR3 spans 15 amino acids. The CDR3 nucleotides read TGCGCCAGCAGCCGCGGAGCGGGTCAGGATGGTACGCAGTATTTT. It translates to CASSRGAGQDGTQYF.

The CDR3: CASSPSPAGQGQPQHF. The CDR3 coding sequence is TGCGCCAGCAGCCCCTCTCCAGCGGGGCAGGGTCAGCCCCAGCATTTT. This chain connects TRBV5-1 to TRBJ1-5; TRBD1 might be the D (5 bases). CDR3 length: 16 amino acids. The V gene's germline CDR1 is SGHRS and CDR2 YFSETQ. Trimming removed 4 bases from V and 6 bases from J, with 20 bases in between. The complete variable domain, with remaining parts taken from reference TRBV5-1 and TRBJ1-5, reads KAGVTQTPRYLIKTRGQQVTLSCSPISGHRSVSWYQQTPGQGLQFLFEYFSETQRNKGNFPGRFSGRQFSNSRSEMNVSTLELGDSALYLCASSPSPAGQGQPQHFGDGTRLSIL.

The CDR3: CASSFTPTANYGYTF. In nucleotides, the CDR3 is TGCGCCAGCAGCTTCACCCCGACAGCTAACTATGGCTACACCTTC. The chain recombines TRBV5-1 with TRBJ1-2, with D perhaps TRBD1 (5 bases). Per germline, CDR1 SGHRS and CDR2 YFSETQ. The CDR3 sequence is 15 residues long. V lost 2 bases and J lost 0, with 11 bases in between.

The CDR3 nucleotides read TGTGCCAGCAGACTAGCGGGAGTAGAGACCCAGTACTTC. Protein sequence: CASRLAGVETQYF. J is TRBJ2-5 and V is TRBV6-5; 11 bases align to TRBD2. Germline trimming cut 6 bases from V and 4 bases from J; bases unmatched to any gene: 1. This CDR3 has 13 residues. Germline CDR1 is MNHEY and CDR2 is SVGAGI.

Note on this clone: This sample includes further DNA sequences coding for the same CDR3. The chain is built from TRBV9 and TRBJ1-2; a possible D gene is TRBD1 (6 bases). The CDR3 has 15 amino acids. The V end was cut by 0 bases, the J end by 8 bases, with 17 bases between. Germline CDR1 SGDLS, CDR2 YYNGEE. The CDR3 nucleotides are TGTGCCAGCAGCGTAGCTCTAGGGGGTGCGGGCGGCTACACCTTC. Amino acid sequence: CASSVALGGAGGYTF.

This clone was counted a single time. V usage is TRBV7-9 and J usage is TRBJ1-2, with D maybe TRBD1 (6 bases). CDR1 and CDR2 from the germline V gene are SEHNR and FQNEAQ (reference sequence). This CDR3 contains 13 residues. V was trimmed by 5 bases and J by 1 base, leaving 8 bases between them. DNA of the CDR3: TGTGCCAGCAGCCAGGGGTTTAACTATGGCTACACCTTC. Residues: CASSQGFNYGYTF.

The chain uses TRBV3-1 (or the pseudogene TRBV3-2) and TRBJ2-7, with D perhaps matching TRBD1 (5 bases). Germline CDR1 LGHDT, CDR2 YNNKEL (reference sequence). The CDR3 covers 19 residues. Trimming took 3 bases from V and 1 from J, leaving 25 bases between them. The CDR3 nucleotides read TGTGCCAGCAGCCAGGATGCCCTATCAAAGGGGCGGCTTTCCTACGAGCAGTACGTC. This codes for CASSQDALSKGRLSYEQYV.

The chain joins TRBV7-6 to TRBJ2-5, with D maybe TRBD2 (7 bases). Trimming removed 5 bases at V and 2 bases at J, with 15 bases between. CDR3 length equals 15 residues. CDR1 and CDR2 from the germline V gene are SGHVS and FNYEAQ. Here the CDR3 DNA reads TGTGCCAGCAGCCGAAACGGGGGGCGTCAAGAGACCCAGTACTTC. Translated: CASSRNGGRQETQYF.

The chain joins TRBV12-2 to TRBJ2-2; the table's D call of TRBD2 was not tested on the DNA. TRBV12-2 is classified as a pseudogene. The CDR3 contains 18 residues. For the CDR3, the DNA is TGTGCAAGTCGCTTAGATTGGCTAGCGGGGGGTAACACCGGGGAGCTGTTTTTT. Protein product: CASRLDWLAGGNTGELFF.

The chain links TRBV7-9 to TRBJ1-4; D gene unclear. The CDR3 is made up of 14 amino acids. CDR1 SEHNR and CDR2 FQNEAQ come from the germline V gene (reference sequence). Trimming pared 5 bases from V and 6 bases from J, leaving 13 bases between. The CDR3 reads CASSERIADEKLFF. For the CDR3, the DNA is TGTGCCAGCAGCGAACGGATTGCGGATGAAAAACTGTTTTTT.

The V gene is TRBV12-3 or TRBV12-4, the J gene TRBJ1-2; possible D gene TRBD1, 6 bases. Deletions cut 7 bases from V and 4 bases from J, with 13 bases between. The CDR3 runs to 13 residues. The DNA for the CDR3 is TGTGCCAGCATTCCCAGGGACACCTATGGCTACACCTTC. Protein: CASIPRDTYGYTF.

The chain joins TRBV2 to TRBJ2-3; D may be TRBD1 (6 bases). V gave up 0 bases and J gave up 1 base, with 11 bases separating them. The CDR3 length is 16 residues. In germline, CDR1 is SNHLY, CDR2 FYNNEI. CDR3 protein: CASSEARGFGTDTQYF. As DNA, the CDR3 is TGTGCCAGCAGTGAAGCTAGGGGGTTTGGCACAGATACGCAGTATTTT.

V usage is TRBV15 and J usage is TRBJ1-1, with TRBD1 as a possible D gene (6 bases). CDR1 is LNHNV and CDR2 is YYDKDF in the germline V gene (reference sequence). The CDR3 is 15 residues long. V was cut by 5 bases and J by 4 bases, with 17 bases left in between. The CDR3 nucleotides are TGTGCCACCAGCGTCGCGCAGGGGAGAGGCACTGAAGCTTTCTTT. It codes for CATSVAQGRGTEAFF.

This clone has only a few counts. V gene TRBV2 combines with J gene TRBJ2-4; the match to TRBD1 covers 9 bases. CDR1 SNHLY and CDR2 FYNNEI come from the germline V gene. The ends lost 6 bases at V and 2 bases at J; junction bases unmatched: 2. There are 14 residues in the CDR3. The CDR3 reads CASSYRGPKNIQYF. In nucleotides, the CDR3 is TGTGCCAGCAGCTACAGGGGGCCCAAAAACATTCAGTACTTC.

The V gene is TRBV6-6, the J gene TRBJ2-7; 8 nucleotides agree with TRBD1. CDR1 is MNHNY, CDR2 SVGAGI, per germline (reference sequence). The CDR3 has 14 residues. With 4 bases clipped from V and 1 base from J, the junction kept 3 bases outside the gene matches. The CDR3 bases are TGTGCCAGCAGTTTCGGACAGGGATCCTACGAGCAGTACTTC. Its translation: CASSFGQGSYEQYF.

The chain employs TRBV18 and TRBJ1-4, with no clear D. CDR3 length: 13 residues. V dropped 0 bases and J dropped 8 bases, with 7 bases sitting between them. The germline V gene encodes CDR1 KGHSH and CDR2 LQKENI. This CDR3 is CASSPPRNEKLFF. CDR3 DNA sequence: TGTGCCAGCTCACCACCTAGAAACGAAAAACTGTTTTTT.

CDR3 sequence: CASSSSHTDREEIDEQYV. In nucleotides, the CDR3 is TGTGCCAGCAGCTCATCACATACCGACAGGGAGGAAATTGACGAGCAGTACGTC. This chain uses TRBV9 with TRBJ2-7, with D tentatively TRBD1 (7 bases). The CDR3 consists of 18 residues. The germline V gene encodes CDR1 SGDLS and CDR2 YYNGEE. V lost 4 bases, J lost 5 bases, and 28 bases lay in between.

The table lists this clone with many counts. V gene TRBV5-4 combines with J gene TRBJ2-1; 14 bases agree with TRBD2. The V gene's germline CDR1 is SGHNT and CDR2 YYREEE (reference sequence). V trimming: 3 bases; J trimming: 4 bases; junction bases outside the gene matches: 6. CDR3 length: 17 residues. CDR3 DNA: TGTGCCAGCAGCTCCTTGGGACTAGCGGGAGAGTACAATGAGCAGTTCTTC. Its translation: CASSSLGLAGEYNEQFF.

CDR3: CASSLVQGAGGELFF. The DNA for the CDR3 is TGCGCCAGCAGCTTGGTACAGGGGGCTGGCGGGGAGCTGTTTTTT. The chain recombines TRBV5-1 with TRBJ2-2; 9 nucleotides agree with TRBD1. The trim removed 0 bases at V and 7 bases at J, leaving 4 bases unmatched. Germline CDR1 and CDR2: SGHRS and YFSETQ. This CDR3 has 15 residues.